The entry below gives a single TCR beta chain sequence along with its context. Original data processing: Amplified reference gene primers provided the basis for estimating nucleated cell counts. Some clones are missing from TCRdb's copy, which holds only in-frame ones; the method was immunoSEQ multiplex PCR. From that table come the V and J calls and clone size; the DNA was used to work out D and trimming. The table has roughly 50,000 clones, about 83% seen once. This entry is derived from a study of blood T cell repertoires in COVID-19. In the study overall: Samples representing acute and convalescent COVID-19 were sourced from the United States, Italy and Spain. The cDNA or gDNA used as material had been derived from T cells, B-cell-depleted T cells, or PBMCs.

This CDR3 comprises 16 residues. The ends lost 5 bases at V and 8 bases at J; junction bases unmatched: 11. The germline V gene encodes CDR1 SGHTA and CDR2 FQGNSA. This sequence was found in a woman aged 55-69 years with acute or convalescent COVID-19. Sequencing was performed on peripheral blood. V and J are TRBV7-2 and TRBJ2-3; 12 bases map to TRBD2. CDR3 residues: CASSPASGRARSTQYF. The CDR3 DNA sequence: TGTGCCAGCAGCCCCGCTAGCGGGAGGGCCCGTAGTACGCAGTATTTT.